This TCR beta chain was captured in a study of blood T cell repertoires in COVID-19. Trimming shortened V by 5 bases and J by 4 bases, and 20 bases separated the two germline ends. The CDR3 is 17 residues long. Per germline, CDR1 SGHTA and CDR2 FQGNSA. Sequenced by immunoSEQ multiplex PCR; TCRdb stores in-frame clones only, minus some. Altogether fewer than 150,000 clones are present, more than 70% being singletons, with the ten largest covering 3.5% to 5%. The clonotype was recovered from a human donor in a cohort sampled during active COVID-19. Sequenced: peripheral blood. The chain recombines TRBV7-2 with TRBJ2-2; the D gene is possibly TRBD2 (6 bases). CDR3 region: CASSTLILAGFTGELFF. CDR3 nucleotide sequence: TGTGCCAGCAGCACCCTTATCTTGGCGGGATTCACCGGGGAGCTGTTTTTT.